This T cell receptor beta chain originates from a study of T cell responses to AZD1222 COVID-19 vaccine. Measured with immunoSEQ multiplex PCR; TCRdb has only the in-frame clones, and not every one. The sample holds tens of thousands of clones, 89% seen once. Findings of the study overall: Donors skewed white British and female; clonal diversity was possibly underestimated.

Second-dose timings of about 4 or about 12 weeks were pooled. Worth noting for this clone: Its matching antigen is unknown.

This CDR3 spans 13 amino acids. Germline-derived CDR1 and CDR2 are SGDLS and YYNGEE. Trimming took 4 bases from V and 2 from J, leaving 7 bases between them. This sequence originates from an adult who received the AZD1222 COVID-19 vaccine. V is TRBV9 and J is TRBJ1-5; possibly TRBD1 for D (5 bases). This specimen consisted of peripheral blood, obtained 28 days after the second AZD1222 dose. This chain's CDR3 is CASSRGRNQPQHF. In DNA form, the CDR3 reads TGTGCCAGCAGCAGGGGACGCAATCAGCCCCAGCATTTT.